This T cell receptor (beta chain) emerged from a study of blood T cell repertoires in COVID-19. Study at large: There were acute and convalescent COVID-19 samples, and they came from the United States, Italy and Spain. T cells, B-cell-depleted T cells, or PBMCs provided the cDNA or gDNA that served as material.

Looked up from germline, CDR1 is SGHNT and CDR2 is YENEEA. The J segment lost 2 bases and the V segment lost 5 bases, leaving 4 bases of the junction unmatched. The length of the CDR3 is 16 residues. TCRdb keeps only in-frame clones here, not all; method: immunoSEQ multiplex PCR. This sample has about 83,000 clones; around nine tenths occur once, and the top ten carry around 7.8%. The receptor was derived from a man at least 80 years old with active or convalescent COVID-19. The chain carries TRBV11-3 and TRBJ2-3; TRBD2 aligns across 13 bases. The sequenced sample consisted of peripheral blood. As DNA, the CDR3 is TGTGCCAGCAGCCCGGGACTAGCGGGGAACACAGATACGCAGTATTTT. Residues: CASSPGLAGNTDTQYF.